A single T cell receptor (beta chain) is shown here with its context. One base away lies a much larger clone, so this may be a sequencing read error. Libraries used roughly 18,000 to 1,000,000 sorted naive CD8 T cells and 10%, 30% or 50% RNA input. As CD8+CD4-CCR7+CD45RA+ cells, naive CD8 T cells were sorted. This entry is derived from a study of molecular identifiers for immune sequencing clone quantification. Study-wide context: Naive CD8 cell RNA, from approximately 20,000 or 100,000 cells, was split five ways in replicates, with four sequenced.

TCRdb reprocessed the PCR reads with MiXCR, giving one entry per CDR3 protein. The sample has about 500,000 distinct CDR3 sequences; 20% to 25% are singletons. Looked up from germline, CDR1 is SEHNR and CDR2 is FQNEAQ (reference sequence). V gave up 5 bases and J gave up 4 bases, with 14 bases separating them. The CDR3 length is 14 residues. The rearrangement links TRBV7-9 to TRBJ1-1; D might be TRBD1 (5 bases). Sequencing was carried out using naive CD8+ T cells from blood, with Jurkat cell RNA spiked in. The subset: FACS-sorted CD8+CD4-CCR7+CD45RA+ naive T cells. The receptor was isolated from a human donor in good health. Some libraries in this study had Jurkat cell RNA spiked in. The CDR3 reads CASSPIAGGTEAFF. The CDR3 bases are TGTGCCAGCAGCCCCATCGCGGGGGGCACTGAAGCTTTCTTT.